This T cell receptor (beta chain) came from a study of T cells in Graves' hyperthyroidism and ophthalmopathy. Trimming at V came to 3 bases and at J to 5 bases, leaving 9 bases not matched to a gene. Germline lookup yields CDR1 DFQATT and CDR2 SNEGSKA (reference sequence). The CDR3 has 14 amino acids. RNA transcripts provided the source from which TCR beta CDR3 regions were amplified. HTBI primers drove first-round RT-PCR of the TCR CDR3. TCRdb reanalysed the multiplex PCR reads using MiXCR and keeps one entry per CDR3 protein. The data show roughly 700,000 distinct CDR3 sequences, with 30% to 40% seen just once and around 32% held by the top ten.

Sequenced: blood. V gene TRBV20-1 combines with J gene TRBJ1-1, with 7 bases aligning to TRBD1. The sequence came from a woman aged 35 to 49 with Graves' hyperthyroidism. In DNA, the CDR3 is TGCAGTGCTAGGACAGGGCGTGTGGAGACTGAAGCTTTCTTT. Translated: CSARTGRVETEAFF.